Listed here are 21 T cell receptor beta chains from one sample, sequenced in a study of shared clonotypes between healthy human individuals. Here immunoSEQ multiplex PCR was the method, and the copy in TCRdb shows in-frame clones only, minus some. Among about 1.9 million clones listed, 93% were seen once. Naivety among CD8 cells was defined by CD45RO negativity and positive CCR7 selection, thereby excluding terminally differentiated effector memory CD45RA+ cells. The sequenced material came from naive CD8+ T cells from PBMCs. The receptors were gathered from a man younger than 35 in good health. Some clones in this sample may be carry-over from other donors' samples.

The CDR3 is CASSLFGTSGDEQYF. In DNA, the CDR3 is TGTGCCAGCAGTTTATTCGGCACCTCGGGAGACGAGCAGTACTTC. The V and J genes are TRBV28 and TRBJ2-7; tentatively, D is TRBD2 (6 bases). V lost 1 base to trimming and J lost 5 bases, with 15 bases between them. The CDR3 contains 15 residues. The germline gives CDR1 MDHEN, CDR2 SYDVKM.

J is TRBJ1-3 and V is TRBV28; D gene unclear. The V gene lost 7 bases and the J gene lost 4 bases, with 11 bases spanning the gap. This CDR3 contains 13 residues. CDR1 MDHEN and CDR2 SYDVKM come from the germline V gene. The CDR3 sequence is CASTQGVGNTIYF. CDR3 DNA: TGTGCCAGCACCCAAGGCGTAGGAAACACCATATATTTT. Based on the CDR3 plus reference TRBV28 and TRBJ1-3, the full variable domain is DVKVTQSSRYLVKRTGEKVFLECVQDMDHENMFWYRQDPGLGLRLIYFSYDVKMKEKGDIPEGYSVSREKKERFSLILESASTNQTSMYLCASTQGVGNTIYFGEGSWLTVV.

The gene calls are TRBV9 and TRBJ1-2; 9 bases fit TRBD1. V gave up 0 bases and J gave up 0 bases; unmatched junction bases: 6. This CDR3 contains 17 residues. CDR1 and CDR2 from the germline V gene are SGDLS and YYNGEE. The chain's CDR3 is CASSVGRWTGANYGYTF. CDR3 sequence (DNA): TGTGCCAGCAGCGTAGGTCGGTGGACAGGGGCTAACTATGGCTACACCTTC.

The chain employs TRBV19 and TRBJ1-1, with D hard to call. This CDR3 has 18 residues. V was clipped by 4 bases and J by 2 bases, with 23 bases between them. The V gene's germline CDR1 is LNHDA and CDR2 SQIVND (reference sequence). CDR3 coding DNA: TGTGCCAGTAGTAAGGCCCTCCCCCAACGGATTATAAACACTGAAGCTTTCTTT. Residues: CASSKALPQRIINTEAFF. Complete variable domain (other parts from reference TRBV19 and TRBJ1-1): DGGITQSPKYLFRKEGQNVTLSCEQNLNHDAMYWYRQDPGQGLRLIYYSQIVNDFQKGDIAEGYSVSREKKESFPLTVTSAQKNPTAFYLCASSKALPQRIINTEAFFGQGTRLTVV.

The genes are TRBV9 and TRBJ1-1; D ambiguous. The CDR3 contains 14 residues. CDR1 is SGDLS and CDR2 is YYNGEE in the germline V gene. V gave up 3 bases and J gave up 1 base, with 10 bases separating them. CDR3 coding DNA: TGTGCCAGCAGCGGGTCCGATTCGAACACTGAAGCTTTCTTT. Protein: CASSGSDSNTEAFF.

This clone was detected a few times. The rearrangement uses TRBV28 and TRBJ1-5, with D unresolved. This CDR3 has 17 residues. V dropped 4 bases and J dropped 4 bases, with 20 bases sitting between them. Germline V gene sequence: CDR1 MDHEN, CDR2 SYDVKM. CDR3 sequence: CASSSHVVKGQNQPQHF. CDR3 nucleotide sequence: TGTGCCAGCAGTTCCCACGTAGTGAAGGGTCAGAATCAGCCCCAGCATTTT.

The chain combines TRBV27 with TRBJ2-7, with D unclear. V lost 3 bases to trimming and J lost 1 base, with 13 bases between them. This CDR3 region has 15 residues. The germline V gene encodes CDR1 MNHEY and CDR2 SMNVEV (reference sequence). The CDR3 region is CASSFSEALSYEQYF. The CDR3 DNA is TGTGCCAGCAGTTTCTCAGAGGCCCTATCCTACGAGCAGTACTTC.

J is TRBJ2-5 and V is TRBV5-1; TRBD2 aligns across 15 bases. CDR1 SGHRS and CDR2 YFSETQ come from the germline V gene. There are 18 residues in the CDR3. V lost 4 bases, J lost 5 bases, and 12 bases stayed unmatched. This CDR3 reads CASSLRGTSGRKWETQYF. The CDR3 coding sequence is TGCGCCAGCAGCCTACGAGGGACTAGCGGGAGGAAATGGGAGACCCAGTACTTC.

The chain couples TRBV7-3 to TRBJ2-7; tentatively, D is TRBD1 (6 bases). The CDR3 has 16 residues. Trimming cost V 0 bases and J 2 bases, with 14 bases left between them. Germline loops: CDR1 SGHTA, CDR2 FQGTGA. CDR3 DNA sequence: TGTGCCAGCAGCTTAACGGGGACGGCAGGGGCCTACGAGCAGTACTTC. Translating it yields CASSLTGTAGAYEQYF.

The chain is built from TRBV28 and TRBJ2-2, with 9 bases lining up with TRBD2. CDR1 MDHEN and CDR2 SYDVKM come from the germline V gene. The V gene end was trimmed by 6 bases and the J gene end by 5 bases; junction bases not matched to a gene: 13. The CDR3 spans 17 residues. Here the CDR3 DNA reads TGTGCCAGCAGCCCTACCACTCTAGCGGGGTATACCGGGGAGCTGTTTTTT. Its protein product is CASSPTTLAGYTGELFF.

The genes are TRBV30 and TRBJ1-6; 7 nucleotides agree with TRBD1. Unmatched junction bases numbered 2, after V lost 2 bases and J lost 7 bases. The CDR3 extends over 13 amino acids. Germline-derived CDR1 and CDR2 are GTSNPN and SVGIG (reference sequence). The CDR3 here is CAWSNRGNSPLHF. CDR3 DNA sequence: TGTGCCTGGAGTAACAGGGGCAATTCACCCCTCCACTTT.

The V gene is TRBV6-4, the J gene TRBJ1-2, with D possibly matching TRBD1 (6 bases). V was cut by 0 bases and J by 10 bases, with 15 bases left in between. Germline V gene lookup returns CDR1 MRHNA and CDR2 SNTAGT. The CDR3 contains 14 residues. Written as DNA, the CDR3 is TGTGCCAGCAGTGACTCTTTGGCGAGGGGGGACTACACCTTC. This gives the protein CASSDSLARGDYTF.

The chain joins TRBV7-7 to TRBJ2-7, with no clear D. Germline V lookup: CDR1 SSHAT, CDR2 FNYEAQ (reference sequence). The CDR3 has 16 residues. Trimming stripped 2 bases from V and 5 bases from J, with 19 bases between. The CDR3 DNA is TGTGCCAGCAGCTTAAAAGGGCCACAAGGCAAACACGAGCAGTACTTC. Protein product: CASSLKGPQGKHEQYF.

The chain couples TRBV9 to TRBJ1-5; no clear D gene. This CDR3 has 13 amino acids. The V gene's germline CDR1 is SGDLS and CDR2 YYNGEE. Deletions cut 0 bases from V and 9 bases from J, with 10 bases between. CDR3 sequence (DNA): TGTGCCAGCAGCGTAGCCGCGGACTGGCCCCAGCATTTT. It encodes CASSVAADWPQHF.

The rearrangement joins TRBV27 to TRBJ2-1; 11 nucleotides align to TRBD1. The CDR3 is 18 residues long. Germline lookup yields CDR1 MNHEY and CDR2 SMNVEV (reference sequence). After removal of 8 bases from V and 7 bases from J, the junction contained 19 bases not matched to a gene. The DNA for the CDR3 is TGTGCCAGCGTCCCCGGAGGGGTGGACAGGGGGCGGTGGAATGAGCAGTTCTTC. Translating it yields CASVPGGVDRGRWNEQFF.

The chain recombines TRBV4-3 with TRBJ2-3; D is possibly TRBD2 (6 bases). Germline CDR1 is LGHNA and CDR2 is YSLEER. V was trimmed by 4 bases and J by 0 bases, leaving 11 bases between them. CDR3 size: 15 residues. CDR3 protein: CASSPLASSTDTQYF. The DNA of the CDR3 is TGCGCCAGCAGCCCGCTAGCGTCTAGCACAGATACGCAGTATTTT.

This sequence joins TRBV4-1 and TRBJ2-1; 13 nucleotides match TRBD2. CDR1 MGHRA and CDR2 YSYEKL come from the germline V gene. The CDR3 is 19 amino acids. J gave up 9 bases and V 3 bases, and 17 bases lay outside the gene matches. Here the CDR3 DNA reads TGCGCCAGCAGCCAGGGGCGATTGGGGACTAGCGGGACGGGAGGTGAGCAGTTCTTC. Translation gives CASSQGRLGTSGTGGEQFF.

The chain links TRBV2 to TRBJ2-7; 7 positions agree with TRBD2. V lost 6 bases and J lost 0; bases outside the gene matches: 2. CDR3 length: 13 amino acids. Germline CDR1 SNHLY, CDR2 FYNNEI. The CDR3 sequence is CASRGLTSYEQYF. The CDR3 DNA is TGTGCCAGCAGGGGACTAACCTCCTACGAGCAGTACTTC. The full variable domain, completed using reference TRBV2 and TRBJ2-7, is EPEVTQTPSHQVTQMGQEVILRCVPISNHLYFYWYRQILGQKVEFLVSFYNNEISEKSEIFDDQFSVERPDGSNFTLKIRSTKLEDSAMYFCASRGLTSYEQYFGPGTRLTVT.

DNA of the CDR3: TGTGCCTGGGGACCGGGACAGACCTATGGCTACACCTTC. Protein: CAWGPGQTYGYTF. The V and J genes are TRBV30 and TRBJ1-2, with 7 bases aligning to TRBD1. The ends lost 5 bases at V and 4 bases at J; junction bases unmatched: 7. This CDR3 contains 13 residues. CDR1 is GTSNPN, CDR2 SVGIG, per germline (reference sequence).

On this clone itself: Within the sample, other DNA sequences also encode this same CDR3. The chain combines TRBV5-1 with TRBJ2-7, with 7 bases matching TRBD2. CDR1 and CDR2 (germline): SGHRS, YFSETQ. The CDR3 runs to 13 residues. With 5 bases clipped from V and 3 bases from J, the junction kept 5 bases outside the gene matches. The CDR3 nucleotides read TGCGCCAGCAGTCTGGGCGGGGGCTACGAGCAGTACTTC. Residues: CASSLGGGYEQYF. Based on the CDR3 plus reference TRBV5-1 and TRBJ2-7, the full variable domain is KAGVTQTPRYLIKTRGQQVTLSCSPISGHRSVSWYQQTPGQGLQFLFEYFSETQRNKGNFPGRFSGRQFSNSRSEMNVSTLELGDSALYLCASSLGGGYEQYFGPGTRLTVT.

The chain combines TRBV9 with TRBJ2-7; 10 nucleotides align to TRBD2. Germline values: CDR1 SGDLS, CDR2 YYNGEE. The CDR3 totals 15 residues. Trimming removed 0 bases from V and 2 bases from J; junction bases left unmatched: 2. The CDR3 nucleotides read TGTGCCAGCAGCGTAGAAGCGGGAGGGACCTACGAGCAGTACTTC. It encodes CASSVEAGGTYEQYF.